The 23 T cell receptor beta chains in this list originate from one sample, sequenced in a study of chemoradiotherapy in HPV16-positive cancers. The method was immunoSEQ multiplex PCR; TCRdb's version includes in-frame clones alone and lacks a portion of them. In the table there are some 25,000 clones, approximately 95% of which are singletons. The sample was collected from a patient who underwent chemoradiotherapy. The receptors shown here come from a human donor with HPV-associated anogenital cancer.

V is TRBV28 and J is TRBJ2-5; 7 bases are a match to TRBD2. The junction had 14 bases not matched to a gene; V was cut back by 6 bases and J by 4 bases. The germline gives CDR1 MDHEN, CDR2 SYDVKM. CDR3 length: 16 amino acids. The CDR3 sequence: CASSKGTNLNLETQYF. As DNA, the CDR3 is TGTGCCAGCAGCAAGGGGACTAATCTAAATCTAGAGACCCAGTACTTC.

This clone appeared once. CDR3 loop: CATGGRVSTDTQYF. Here the CDR3 DNA reads TGTGCCACCGGCGGGCGGGTGAGCACAGATACGCAGTATTTT. V is TRBV28 and J is TRBJ2-3, with D possibly being TRBD2 (5 bases). V lost 10 bases to trimming and J lost 0 bases, with 14 bases between them. In germline, CDR1 is MDHEN, CDR2 SYDVKM. The CDR3 is made up of 14 amino acids.

CDR3 DNA sequence: TGTGCCAGCAGTCGGAGGACGGTCGGAAACACCATATATTTT. Protein sequence: CASSRRTVGNTIYF. The chain is built from TRBV6-1 and TRBJ1-3; D unclear. The germline CDR1 and CDR2 sequences are MNHNS and SASEGT. V was trimmed by 5 bases and J by 4 bases, leaving 12 bases between them. The length of the CDR3 is 14 residues.

The chain recombines TRBV2 with TRBJ1-2; the D gene is possibly TRBD1 (5 bases). The length of the CDR3 is 14 residues. Germline-derived CDR1 and CDR2 are SNHLY and FYNNEI. V was trimmed by 1 base and J by 7 bases, leaving 13 bases between them. Written as DNA, the CDR3 is TGTGCCAGCAGTGAAGACCAGGCCCAGGGTGGCTACACCTTC. It specifies CASSEDQAQGGYTF.

The chain links TRBV5-1 to TRBJ2-5; 9 bases match TRBD2. Germline lookup yields CDR1 SGHRS and CDR2 YFSETQ. The ends lost 4 bases at V and 5 bases at J; junction bases unmatched: 9. The CDR3 is made up of 15 amino acids. CDR3 loop: CASSPGTSQVETQYF. DNA of the CDR3: TGCGCCAGCAGCCCGGGGACTAGCCAGGTCGAGACCCAGTACTTC.

CDR3 sequence: CASSRIGGQETQYF. CDR3 coding DNA: TGCGCCAGCAGCCGGATCGGGGGACAAGAGACCCAGTACTTC. V gene TRBV4-1 combines with J gene TRBJ2-5, with D maybe TRBD2 (6 bases). V was clipped by 4 bases and J by 2 bases, with 11 bases between them. Per the germline V gene, CDR1 is MGHRA and CDR2 is YSYEKL. This CDR3 spans 14 amino acids.

This clone was observed once. The V gene is TRBV6-5, the J gene TRBJ1-1, with D tentatively TRBD1 (5 bases). This CDR3 is 14 amino acids long. CDR1 and CDR2 from the germline V gene are MNHEY and SVGAGI. V was shortened by 7 bases and J by 7 bases, with 19 bases between the two germline ends. CDR3 protein: CASNLKIGGIEAFF. CDR3 coding DNA: TGTGCCAGCAACCTAAAGATCGGGGGGATTGAAGCTTTCTTT.

CDR3 loop: CASSPWTGGAQETQYF. The CDR3 DNA is TGTGCCAGCAGTCCTTGGACAGGGGGCGCCCAAGAGACCCAGTACTTC. The rearrangement uses TRBV27 and TRBJ2-5, with 11 nucleotides matching TRBD1. Germline CDR1 MNHEY, CDR2 SMNVEV (reference sequence). J was trimmed by 1 base and V by 5 bases; bases with no gene match: 6. This CDR3 has 16 residues.

V gene TRBV19 combines with J gene TRBJ2-2; D gene unclear. V shed 1 base and J shed 1 base, with 4 bases lying between them. The CDR3 length is 14 residues. CDR1 and CDR2 from the germline V gene are LNHDA and SQIVND (reference sequence). For the CDR3, the DNA is TGTGCCAGTAGTATAGGTCGGAACACCGGGGAGCTGTTTTTT. Encoded protein: CASSIGRNTGELFF.

This chain joins TRBV10-3 and TRBJ2-2, with TRBD2 as a possible D gene (6 bases). This CDR3 has 14 amino acids. Looked up from germline, CDR1 is ENHRY and CDR2 is SYGVKD. Trimming removed 6 bases from V and 5 bases from J, with 13 bases in between. Here the CDR3 reads CAIRSLSGTGELFF. The CDR3 bases are TGTGCCATCAGGTCCCTTAGCGGTACCGGGGAGCTGTTTTTT.

J is TRBJ2-3 and V is TRBV7-2; 7 bases match TRBD1. Germline V gene data show CDR1 as SGHTA and CDR2 as FQGNSA. CDR3 length equals 15 residues. The J segment lost 1 base and the V segment lost 4 bases, leaving 5 bases of the junction unmatched. The CDR3 bases are TGTGCCAGCAGCTCCCGACAGGGTGGCACAGATACGCAGTATTTT. It encodes CASSSRQGGTDTQYF.

The J gene is TRBJ2-5, the V gene TRBV5-1; D is unresolved. V was cut by 4 bases and J by 0 bases, with 4 bases left in between. This CDR3 has 12 amino acids. From germline, CDR1 is SGHRS and CDR2 YFSETQ. CDR3 bases: TGCGCCAGCAGCCCAAACCAAGAGACCCAGTACTTC. It specifies CASSPNQETQYF. Filled out from reference TRBV5-1 and TRBJ2-5, the complete variable domain reads KAGVTQTPRYLIKTRGQQVTLSCSPISGHRSVSWYQQTPGQGLQFLFEYFSETQRNKGNFPGRFSGRQFSNSRSEMNVSTLELGDSALYLCASSPNQETQYFGPGTRLLVL.

The J gene is TRBJ2-5, the V gene TRBV7-7; the D gene could be TRBD1 or TRBD2 (5 bases each). The V gene lost 1 base and the J gene lost 5 bases, with 8 bases spanning the gap. The CDR3 has 13 residues. The V gene's germline CDR1 is SSHAT and CDR2 FNYEAQ (reference sequence). DNA of the CDR3: TGTGCCAGCAGCTTAGGACAGCGGGAGACCCAGTACTTC. Encoded protein: CASSLGQRETQYF.

The chain has TRBV5-1 and TRBJ2-7; 12 nucleotides line up with TRBD2. The CDR3 has 16 residues. With 2 bases clipped from V and 0 bases from J, the junction kept 3 bases outside the gene matches. Germline CDR1 SGHRS, CDR2 YFSETQ. CDR3 region: CASSLLAGGNSYEQYF. The CDR3 DNA sequence: TGCGCCAGCAGCTTACTAGCGGGAGGAAACTCCTACGAGCAGTACTTC.

The chain uses TRBV7-8 and TRBJ1-6, with 9 bases matching TRBD1. The CDR3 has 17 amino acids. Losses at the gene ends were 4 bases for V and 7 bases for J; bases not matched to a gene: 11. Germline CDR1 and CDR2: SGHVS and FQNEAQ. CDR3 nucleotide sequence: TGTGCCAGCAGCTACCCGACAGGGGGGTTCGGGAATTCACCCCTCCACTTT. It encodes CASSYPTGGFGNSPLHF.

V usage is TRBV7-2 and J usage is TRBJ1-1; a possible D gene is TRBD1 (6 bases). CDR3 length equals 16 residues. Deletions cut 6 bases from V and 8 bases from J, with 25 bases between. CDR1 and CDR2 (germline): SGHTA, FQGNSA. This CDR3 reads CASRSRFGGGLQEAFF. CDR3 coding DNA: TGTGCCAGCAGGTCCAGGTTTGGGGGCGGACTCCAGGAAGCTTTCTTT. Full variable domain (remainder filled in from reference TRBV7-2 and TRBJ1-1): GAGVSQSPSNKVTEKGKDVELRCDPISGHTALYWYRQSLGQGLEFLIYFQGNSAPDKSGLPSDRFSAERTGGSVSTLTIQRTQQEDSAVYLCASRSRFGGGLQEAFFGQGTRLTVV.

The chain links TRBV28 to TRBJ1-2; 9 nucleotides align to TRBD1. CDR1 is MDHEN and CDR2 is SYDVKM in the germline V gene. This CDR3 region has 14 residues. The V segment lost 9 bases and the J segment 3 bases; nucleotides outside the gene matches: 8. CDR3 protein: CASRGQGKHYGYTF. The CDR3 coding sequence is TGTGCCAGTCGGGGACAGGGAAAACACTATGGCTACACCTTC.

The chain recombines TRBV7-9 with TRBJ2-2; D gene unclear. The CDR3 sequence is 11 residues long. Germline V gene sequence: CDR1 SEHNR, CDR2 FQNEAQ (reference sequence). V gave up 5 bases and J gave up 10 bases, with 8 bases separating them. CDR3 coding DNA: TGTGCCAGCAGCCAACCACCGGAGCTGTTTTTT. Translation gives CASSQPPELFF.

This chain links TRBV18 with TRBJ2-5; weak D call: TRBD1 (5 bases). CDR3 length: 13 residues. The V and J ends lost 2 bases and 4 bases respectively, with 8 bases between them. Germline CDR1 is KGHSH and CDR2 is LQKENI. The CDR3 loop is CASSPNQGETQYF. The DNA for the CDR3 is TGTGCCAGCTCACCAAACCAGGGAGAGACCCAGTACTTC.

The J gene is TRBJ2-2, the V gene TRBV19; D unclear. CDR3 length: 14 amino acids. Trimming took 1 base from V and 2 from J, leaving 5 bases between them. Per the germline V gene, CDR1 is LNHDA and CDR2 is SQIVND (reference sequence). CDR3 DNA: TGTGCCAGTAGTATAGGACCTAACACCGGGGAGCTGTTTTTT. Residues: CASSIGPNTGELFF.

This clone has only one observation. V is TRBV19 and J is TRBJ2-7; 7 bases match TRBD1. The CDR3 is 14 residues long. CDR1 is LNHDA and CDR2 is SQIVND in the germline V gene (reference sequence). J lost 6 bases, V lost 3 bases, and 8 bases had no gene match. The CDR3 sequence is CASSIGTVNSEQYF. CDR3 DNA: TGTGCCAGTAGTATTGGGACAGTGAATTCCGAGCAGTACTTC.

The genes are TRBV29-1 and TRBJ1-2, with 7 nucleotides matching TRBD1. The V segment lost 6 bases and the J segment 6 bases; nucleotides outside the gene matches: 7. Germline V gene lookup returns CDR1 SQVTM and CDR2 ANQGSEA. CDR3 length equals 12 residues. CDR3 loop: CSVREGAHGYTF. The CDR3 DNA reads TGCAGCGTCAGGGAGGGGGCGCATGGCTACACCTTC. The full variable domain, with the rest looked up from reference TRBV29-1 and TRBJ1-2, is SAVISQKPSRDICQRGTSLTIQCQVDSQVTMMFWYRQQPGQSLTLIATANQGSEATYESGFVIDKFPISRPNLTFSTLTVSNMSPEDSSIYLCSVREGAHGYTFGSGTRLTVV.

The genes are TRBV2 and TRBJ2-3, with TRBD1 matching over 10 bases. Germline V CDR1 and CDR2: SNHLY, FYNNEI. The CDR3 is made up of 14 amino acids. Losses at the gene ends were 7 bases for V and 4 bases for J; bases not matched to a gene: 5. In DNA form, the CDR3 reads TGTGCCAGCAATAGACAGGGGGCCGCAGATACGCAGTATTTT. Protein: CASNRQGAADTQYF.